A selection of T cell receptor beta chains follows, all from one sample in a study of blood T cell repertoires in COVID-19. Measured with immunoSEQ multiplex PCR; TCRdb has only the in-frame clones, and not every one. The table has under 250,000 clones, 84% seen once; the top ten hold around 9.5%. Sequenced sample: peripheral blood. The receptors here all came from a man aged 45-60 years with active or convalescent COVID-19. CDR3s include the opening cysteine and the closing phenylalanine or tryptophan. A D gene is named only where the DNA matches it firmly. Some rows mark clone size as missing; the rest say once, few, many or name a class of expanded clone.

v_call	clone_size	cdr3_length	d_call	j_call	cdr3_nt	cdr3_aa
TRBV6-1	-	20	TRBD2	TRBJ2-1	TGTGCCAGCAGTGGCTCTGGGGGGGGTCTAGCGGGGTCTGCACCCAATGAGCAGTTCTTC	CASSGSGGGLAGSAPNEQFF
TRBV5-8	-	17	TRBD2	TRBJ2-6	TGTGCCAGCAGCATGGGACTAGCGGGAGCTGGGGCCAACGTCCTGACTTTC	CASSMGLAGAGANVLTF
TRBV19	-	15	-	TRBJ2-5	TGTGCCAGTAGTATACCCGGACTGGGGCAAGAGACCCAGTACTTC	CASSIPGLGQETQYF
TRBV6-2/TRBV6-3	few	14	-	TRBJ1-5	TGTGCCAGCAGTTACGTGCAGGTAGATCAGCCCCAGCATTTT	CASSYVQVDQPQHF
TRBV10-3	-	14	-	TRBJ2-6	TGTGCCATCAGTGAAGGGGCTGGGGCCAACGTCCTGACTTTC	CAISEGAGANVLTF
TRBV7-3	-	15	TRBD1	TRBJ2-1	TGTGCCAGCAGTCCTTCAGGGGGTCCCTACAATGAGCAGTTCTTC	CASSPSGGPYNEQFF
TRBV12-3/TRBV12-4	-	11	TRBD2	TRBJ2-7	TGTGCCAGCGGGGGGGGCTACGAGCAGTACTTC	CASGGGYEQYF
TRBV28	-	14	-	TRBJ1-5	TGTGCCAGCAGCGGCAGGGGCTTCCATCAGCCCCAGCATTTT	CASSGRGFHQPQHF
TRBV19	-	13	TRBD1	TRBJ2-1	TGTGCCAGTAGTAGAGGACAGGGCTATGAGCAGTTCTTC	CASSRGQGYEQFF
TRBV19	-	15	-	TRBJ2-1	TGTGCCAGTAGTATTGGGACTCGGACGTACAATGAGCAGTTCTTC	CASSIGTRTYNEQFF
TRBV5-6	-	16	TRBD1	TRBJ2-1	TGTGCCAGCAGCGACCTACAGGGGTCTTCCTACAATGAGCAGTTCTTC	CASSDLQGSSYNEQFF
TRBV29-1	once	15	TRBD1	TRBJ1-2	TGCAGCGTTGAGTCCTCCTCATTCAGGGGGCACGGCTACACCTTC	CSVESSSFRGHGYTF
TRBV3-1/TRBV3-2	-	15	TRBD2	TRBJ2-5	TGTGCCAGCAGCCAATTGACTAGCGGGATCGAGACCCAGTACTTC	CASSQLTSGIETQYF
TRBV11-2	-	13	TRBD1	TRBJ1-2	TGTGCCAGCAGCTCTTGGACAGGGTCTGGCTACACCTTC	CASSSWTGSGYTF